The rows below give T cell receptor beta chains drawn from one sample of a study of T cells in Graves' hyperthyroidism and ophthalmopathy. TCRdb re-analysed the multiplex PCR reads in MiXCR, keeping a single row per CDR3 protein. The sample holds about half a million distinct CDR3 sequences, just under 20% seen once. Sequencing was carried out using blood. The receptors derive from a man aged 40-49 years with Graves' ophthalmopathy. CDR3s include the opening cysteine and the closing phenylalanine or tryptophan. Each record gives: CDR3 DNA, CDR3 protein, V gene, J gene, D gene, CDR3 length, clone size. A D gene is named only where the DNA matches it firmly. A clone size is listed for some rows: how often the clone was seen (once, few, many), or a class if it is expanded.

cdr3_nt: TGCGCCAGCAGCCAAGAACCTCCGGCACAGGGGGCCTACAATGAGCAGTTCTTC
cdr3_aa: CASSQEPPAQGAYNEQFF
v_call: TRBV4-3
j_call: TRBJ2-1
d_call: TRBD1
cdr3_length: 18
clone_size: NA

cdr3_nt: TGTGCCAGTAGTATTCGAAGGGGCACTGAAGCTTTCTTT
cdr3_aa: CASSIRRGTEAFF
v_call: TRBV19
j_call: TRBJ1-1
d_call: NA
cdr3_length: 13
clone_size: few

cdr3_nt: TGTGCCAGTAGTATAGGGGGAGGGAACCAAGAGACCCAGTACTTC
cdr3_aa: CASSIGGGNQETQYF
v_call: TRBV19
j_call: TRBJ2-5
d_call: TRBD2
cdr3_length: 15
clone_size: NA

cdr3_nt: TGTGCCAGCTCCCTCCTTCCGGGACTGGCTTTGGATGAGCAGTTCTTC
cdr3_aa: CASSLLPGLALDEQFF
v_call: TRBV27
j_call: TRBJ2-1
d_call: NA
cdr3_length: 16
clone_size: many

cdr3_nt: TGTGCCAGCACCTGGCAAACACGTGGGACAGGGAGTGCCTATGGCTACACCTTC
cdr3_aa: CASTWQTRGTGSAYGYTF
v_call: TRBV6-1
j_call: TRBJ1-2
d_call: TRBD1
cdr3_length: 18
clone_size: few

cdr3_nt: TGTGCCAGCAGCCCGTACATGGGGGCCACCGGGGAGCTGTTTTTT
cdr3_aa: CASSPYMGATGELFF
v_call: TRBV5-5
j_call: TRBJ2-2
d_call: NA
cdr3_length: 15
clone_size: NA

cdr3_nt: TGTGCCAGCAGCCCCCGGGAGGGCCCTAACAATGAGCAGTTCTTC
cdr3_aa: CASSPREGPNNEQFF
v_call: TRBV7-9
j_call: TRBJ2-1
d_call: TRBD2
cdr3_length: 15
clone_size: NA

cdr3_nt: TGTGCCAGCAGCCAAACAGGGACCACTGAAGCTTTCTTT
cdr3_aa: CASSQTGTTEAFF
v_call: TRBV7-8
j_call: TRBJ1-1
d_call: NA
cdr3_length: 13
clone_size: NA

cdr3_nt: TGTGCCAGCAAGGGGACGGGGGCCTTCACAGATACGCAGTATTTT
cdr3_aa: CASKGTGAFTDTQYF
v_call: TRBV28
j_call: TRBJ2-3
d_call: NA
cdr3_length: 15
clone_size: few

cdr3_nt: TGTGCCACAAAGGGCAGGGGGGTCACTAACTATGGCTACACCTTC
cdr3_aa: CATKGRGVTNYGYTF
v_call: TRBV24-1
j_call: TRBJ1-2
d_call: TRBD1
cdr3_length: 15
clone_size: NA

cdr3_nt: TGTGCCAGTAATCACAGGGAGAGGGTTCGGGGAGATCAGCCCCAGCATTTT
cdr3_aa: CASNHRERVRGDQPQHF
v_call: TRBV28
j_call: TRBJ1-5
d_call: NA
cdr3_length: 17
clone_size: NA

cdr3_nt: TGTGCCAGTAGAGAGGACAGGGCCCTCAATCAGCCCCAGCATTTT
cdr3_aa: CASREDRALNQPQHF
v_call: TRBV19
j_call: TRBJ1-5
d_call: TRBD1
cdr3_length: 15
clone_size: NA

cdr3_nt: TGTGCCAGCAGCGTAGAAGGTGGAAATAATGAAAAACTGTTTTTT
cdr3_aa: CASSVEGGNNEKLFF
v_call: TRBV9
j_call: TRBJ1-4
d_call: NA
cdr3_length: 15
clone_size: once

cdr3_nt: TGTGCCAGCAGCCAAGAAGGGACAGGAACCTACGAGCAGTACTTC
cdr3_aa: CASSQEGTGTYEQYF
v_call: TRBV3-1
j_call: TRBJ2-7
d_call: TRBD1
cdr3_length: 15
clone_size: many

cdr3_nt: TGTGCCAGCAGTGAAGGACCCGGGACAGGGAATGTCTTTGGCTACACCTTC
cdr3_aa: CASSEGPGTGNVFGYTF
v_call: TRBV6-1
j_call: TRBJ1-2
d_call: TRBD1
cdr3_length: 17
clone_size: NA

cdr3_nt: TGTGCCAGCAGCCAAGAGGGGGGCGAAGGATCTGGAAACACCATATATTTT
cdr3_aa: CASSQEGGEGSGNTIYF
v_call: TRBV4-2
j_call: TRBJ1-3
d_call: NA
cdr3_length: 17
clone_size: NA

cdr3_nt: TGTGCCAGTAGTATCACCTTAGCGGGAGGAAATACGCAGTATTTT
cdr3_aa: CASSITLAGGNTQYF
v_call: TRBV19
j_call: TRBJ2-3
d_call: TRBD2
cdr3_length: 15
clone_size: few

cdr3_nt: TGTGCCAGCAGTTTTCTAAATCCAGGGGGGAAGCCCCAGCATTTT
cdr3_aa: CASSFLNPGGKPQHF
v_call: TRBV12-3/TRBV12-4
j_call: TRBJ1-5
d_call: TRBD1
cdr3_length: 15
clone_size: NA

cdr3_nt: TGTGCCTGGAGTGGCCACGAAGGGGATGAGCAGTTCTTC
cdr3_aa: CAWSGHEGDEQFF
v_call: TRBV30
j_call: TRBJ2-1
d_call: NA
cdr3_length: 13
clone_size: many

cdr3_nt: TGTGCCAGCAGGCGGACAGGGTTCGAGCAGTACTTC
cdr3_aa: CASRRTGFEQYF
v_call: TRBV11-2
j_call: TRBJ2-7
d_call: TRBD1
cdr3_length: 12
clone_size: NA

cdr3_nt: TGTGCCAGCAGATTATCAGGGTATTGGGATACGCAGTATTTT
cdr3_aa: CASRLSGYWDTQYF
v_call: TRBV12-3/TRBV12-4
j_call: TRBJ2-3
d_call: NA
cdr3_length: 14
clone_size: many

cdr3_nt: TGTGCCAGCAGGTTTAAGTCAGGGGGACTCCACTACGAGCAGTACTTC
cdr3_aa: CASRFKSGGLHYEQYF
v_call: TRBV2
j_call: TRBJ2-7
d_call: NA
cdr3_length: 16
clone_size: NA

cdr3_nt: TGTGCCAGCAGTCCCAGGGAGGATGGAAACACCATATATTTT
cdr3_aa: CASSPREDGNTIYF
v_call: TRBV12-3/TRBV12-4
j_call: TRBJ1-3
d_call: NA
cdr3_length: 14
clone_size: few